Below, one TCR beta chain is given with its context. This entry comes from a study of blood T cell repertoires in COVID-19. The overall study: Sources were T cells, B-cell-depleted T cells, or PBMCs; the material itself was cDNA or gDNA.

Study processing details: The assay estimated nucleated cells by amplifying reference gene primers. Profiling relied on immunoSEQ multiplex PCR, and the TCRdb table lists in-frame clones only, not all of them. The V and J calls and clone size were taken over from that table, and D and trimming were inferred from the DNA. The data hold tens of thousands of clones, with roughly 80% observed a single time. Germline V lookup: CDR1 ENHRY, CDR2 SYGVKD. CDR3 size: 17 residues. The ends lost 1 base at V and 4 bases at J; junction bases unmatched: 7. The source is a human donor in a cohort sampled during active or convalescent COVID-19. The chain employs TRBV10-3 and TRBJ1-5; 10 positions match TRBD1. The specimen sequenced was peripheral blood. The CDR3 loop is CAISELFGTGENQPQHF. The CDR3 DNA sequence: TGTGCCATCAGTGAGTTATTCGGGACAGGGGAAAATCAGCCCCAGCATTTT.